This record concerns one TCR beta chain sequence. The primer mix had 60 Vbeta and 13 Jbeta primers. TCRdb keeps only in-frame clones here, not all; method: immunoSEQ multiplex PCR. The repertoire holds about 89,000 clones, with roughly 76% as singletons. These data belong to a study of cytomegalovirus exposure and HLA in healthy donors. The CDR3 has 11 residues. Germline values: CDR1 KGHSH, CDR2 LQKENI. V was cut by 4 bases and J by 7 bases, with 7 bases left in between. The J gene is TRBJ2-5, the V gene TRBV18; no clear D. The receptor's source is a male donor in good health and CMV-seronegative. The sample comprised PBMCs. The chain's CDR3 is CASSRLRTQYF. For the CDR3, the DNA is TGTGCCAGCTCACGTTTGAGGACCCAGTACTTC.